This TCR beta chain was profiled in a study of shared clonotypes between healthy human individuals. Concerning this clone: The antigen is unknown.

Trimming took off 1 base at V and 4 bases at J, with 22 bases between the two ends. The CDR3 is made up of 17 amino acids. Germline-derived CDR1 and CDR2 are GTSNPN and SVGIG (reference sequence). CD8 cells classed as naive were CD45RO-negative and positively selected for CCR7, excluding terminally differentiated effector memory CD45RA+ cells. Broader study findings: The generation probabilities recorded for non-shared clonotypes fell below those of clonotypes shared by all four donors.

The DNA input per sorted-subset replicate PCR was about 0.2 ug, corresponding to around 30,000 T cell genomes. TCRdb's table, derived via immunoSEQ multiplex PCR, lists solely in-frame clones and lacks some. This sample has roughly 2.1 million clones, with under 95% found just once. This rearrangement joins TRBV30 to TRBJ2-5; tentative D call: TRBD2 (6 bases). Sample: naive CD8+ T cells from PBMCs. This receptor was obtained from a man aged 18 to 29 in good health. Some clones in this sample may be carry-over from other donors' samples. The CDR3 nucleotides read TGTGCCTGGAGTGAACATCCCGGGCTCCGGGGGAGAGAGACCCAGTACTTC. This translates into CAWSEHPGLRGRETQYF.